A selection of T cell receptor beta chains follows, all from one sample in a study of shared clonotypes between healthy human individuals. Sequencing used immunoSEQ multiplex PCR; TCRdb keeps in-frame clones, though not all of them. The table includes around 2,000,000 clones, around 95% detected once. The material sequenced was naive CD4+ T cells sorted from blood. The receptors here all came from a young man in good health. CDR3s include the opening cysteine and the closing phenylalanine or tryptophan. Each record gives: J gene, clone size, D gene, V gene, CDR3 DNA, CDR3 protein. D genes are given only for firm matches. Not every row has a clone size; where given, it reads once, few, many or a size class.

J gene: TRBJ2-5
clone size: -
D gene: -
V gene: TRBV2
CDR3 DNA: TGTGCCAGCAGCCCCCGAGAGACCCAGTACTTC
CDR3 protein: CASSPRETQYF

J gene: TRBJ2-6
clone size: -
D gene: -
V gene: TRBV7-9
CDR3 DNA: TGTGCCAGCAGCCAGGCAGGCTCTGGGGCCAACGTCCTGACTTTC
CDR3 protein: CASSQAGSGANVLTF

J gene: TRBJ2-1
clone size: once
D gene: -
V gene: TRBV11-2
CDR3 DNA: TGTGCCAGCAGCCCTCCCTACAATGAGCAGTTCTTC
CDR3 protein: CASSPPYNEQFF

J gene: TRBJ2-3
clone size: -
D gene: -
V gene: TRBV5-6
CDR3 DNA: TGTGCCAGCAGCTCGGGTCTAGGAGATACGCAGTATTTT
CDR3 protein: CASSSGLGDTQYF

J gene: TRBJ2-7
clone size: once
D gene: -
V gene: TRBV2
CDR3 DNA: TGTGCCGCTAAAGCGGGCGGAGCCTACGAGCAGTACTTC
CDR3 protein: CAAKAGGAYEQYF

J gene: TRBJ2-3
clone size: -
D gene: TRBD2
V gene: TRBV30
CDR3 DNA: TGTGCCTGGAGTGTCAAGGCTAGCGGGAGAAGGCCAGATACGCAGTATTTT
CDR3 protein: CAWSVKASGRRPDTQYF

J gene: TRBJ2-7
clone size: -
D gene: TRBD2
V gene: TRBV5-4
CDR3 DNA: TGTGCCAGCAGCTTCTCGACTAGCGGGGGGTTCTACGAGCAGTACTTC
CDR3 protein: CASSFSTSGGFYEQYF

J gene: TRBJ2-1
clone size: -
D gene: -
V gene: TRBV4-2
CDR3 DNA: TGTGCCAGCAGCCAACAGGGGCCCCCCTCCAATGAGCAGTTCTTC
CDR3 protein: CASSQQGPPSNEQFF

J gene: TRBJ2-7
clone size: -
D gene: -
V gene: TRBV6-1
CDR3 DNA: TGTGCCAGCAGTGAAAGACAGATGTACGAGCAGTACTTC
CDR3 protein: CASSERQMYEQYF

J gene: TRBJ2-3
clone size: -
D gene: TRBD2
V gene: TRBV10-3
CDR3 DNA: TGTGCCATCAGTGAGTCGGGTAGCGGGGGCCCAGATACGCAGTATTTT
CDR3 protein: CAISESGSGGPDTQYF

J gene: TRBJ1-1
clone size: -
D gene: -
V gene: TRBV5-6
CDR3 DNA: TGTGCCAGCAGCTTGGGGGTCCCGGACACTGAAGCTTTCTTT
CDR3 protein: CASSLGVPDTEAFF

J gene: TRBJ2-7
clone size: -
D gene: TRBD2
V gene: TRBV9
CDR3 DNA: TGTGCCAGCAGCGTAGTTAGCGGGGCGATCTACGAGCAGTACTTC
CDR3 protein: CASSVVSGAIYEQYF

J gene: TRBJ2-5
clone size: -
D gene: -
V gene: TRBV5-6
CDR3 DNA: TGTGCCAGCAGCTTGGCAGGGGGGCTCCAAGAGACCCAGTACTTC
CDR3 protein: CASSLAGGLQETQYF

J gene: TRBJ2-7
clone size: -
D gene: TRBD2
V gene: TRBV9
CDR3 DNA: TGTGCCAGCAGCGTAGTGGCTAGCGGGAGGTTTTACGAGCAGTACTTC
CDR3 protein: CASSVVASGRFYEQYF

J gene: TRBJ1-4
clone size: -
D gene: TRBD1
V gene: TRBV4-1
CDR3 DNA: TGCGCCAGCAGCCGGGACAGCACAACTAATGAAAAACTGTTTTTT
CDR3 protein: CASSRDSTTNEKLFF

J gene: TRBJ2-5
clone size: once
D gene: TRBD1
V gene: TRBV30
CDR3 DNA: TGTGCCTGGAGTATAAGACAGGGGACCGGAGAGACCCAGTACTTC
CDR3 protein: CAWSIRQGTGETQYF

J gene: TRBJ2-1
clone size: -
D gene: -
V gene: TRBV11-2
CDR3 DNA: TGTGCCAGCAGCTTAGATAGACTAGTGGCCGATGAGCAGTTCTTC
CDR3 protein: CASSLDRLVADEQFF

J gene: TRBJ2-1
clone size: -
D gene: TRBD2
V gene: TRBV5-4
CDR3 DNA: TGTGCCAGCAGCGGTCGGGGGGTTGGCAATGAGCAGTTCTTC
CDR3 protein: CASSGRGVGNEQFF

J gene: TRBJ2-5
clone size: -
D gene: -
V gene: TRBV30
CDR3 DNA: TGTGCCTGGAGTGTGGGGGAGACCCAGTACTTC
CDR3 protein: CAWSVGETQYF

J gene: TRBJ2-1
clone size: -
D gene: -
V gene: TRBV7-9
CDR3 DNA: TGTGCCAGCAGCCCCGGTGCGACCTACAATGAGCAGTTCTTC
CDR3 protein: CASSPGATYNEQFF

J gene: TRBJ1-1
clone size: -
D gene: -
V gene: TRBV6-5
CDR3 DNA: TGTGCCAGTGGGCGGGGGGACACTGAAGCTTTCTTT
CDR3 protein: CASGRGDTEAFF

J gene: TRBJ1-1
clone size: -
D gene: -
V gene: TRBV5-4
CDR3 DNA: TGTGCCAGCAGCTTGGCGGGAGGGACGAACACTGAAGCTTTCTTT
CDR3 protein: CASSLAGGTNTEAFF

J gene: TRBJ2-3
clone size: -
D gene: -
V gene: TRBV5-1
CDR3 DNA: TGCGCCAGCAGCTTGTCTTCAGCGACAGATACGCAGTATTTT
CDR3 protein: CASSLSSATDTQYF

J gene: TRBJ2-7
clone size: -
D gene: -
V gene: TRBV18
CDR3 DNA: TGTGCCAGCTCACCACCACTGACGGATACCTACGAGCAGTACTTC
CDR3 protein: CASSPPLTDTYEQYF

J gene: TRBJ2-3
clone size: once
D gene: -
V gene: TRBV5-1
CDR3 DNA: TGCGCCAGCAGCTTGGGGGAGGCTAGCACAGATACGCAGTATTTT
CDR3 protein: CASSLGEASTDTQYF

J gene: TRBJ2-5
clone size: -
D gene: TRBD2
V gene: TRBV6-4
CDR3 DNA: TGTGCCAGCAGCCCCGGACTAGCGGGAATTGAGACCCAGTACTTC
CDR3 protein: CASSPGLAGIETQYF

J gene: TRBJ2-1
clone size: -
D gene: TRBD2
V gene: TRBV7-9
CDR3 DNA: TGTGCCAGCACCCCGGGACTAGCGGGAGGCGATGAGCAGTTCTTC
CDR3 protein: CASTPGLAGGDEQFF

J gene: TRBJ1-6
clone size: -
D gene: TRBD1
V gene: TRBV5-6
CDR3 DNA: TGTGCCAGCAGCCCTCAGGCAGGGGGATTACCCCTCCACTTT
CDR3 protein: CASSPQAGGLPLHF

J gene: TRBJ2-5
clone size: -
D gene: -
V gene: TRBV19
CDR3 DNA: TGTGCCAGTAGTATAGTGAGTACCTCGGAGACCCAGTACTTC
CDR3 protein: CASSIVSTSETQYF

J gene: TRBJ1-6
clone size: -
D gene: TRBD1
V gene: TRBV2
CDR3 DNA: TGTGCCAGCAGTGATTTCCCAGGGGGCCTAGGTTCACCCCTCCACTTT
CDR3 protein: CASSDFPGGLGSPLHF